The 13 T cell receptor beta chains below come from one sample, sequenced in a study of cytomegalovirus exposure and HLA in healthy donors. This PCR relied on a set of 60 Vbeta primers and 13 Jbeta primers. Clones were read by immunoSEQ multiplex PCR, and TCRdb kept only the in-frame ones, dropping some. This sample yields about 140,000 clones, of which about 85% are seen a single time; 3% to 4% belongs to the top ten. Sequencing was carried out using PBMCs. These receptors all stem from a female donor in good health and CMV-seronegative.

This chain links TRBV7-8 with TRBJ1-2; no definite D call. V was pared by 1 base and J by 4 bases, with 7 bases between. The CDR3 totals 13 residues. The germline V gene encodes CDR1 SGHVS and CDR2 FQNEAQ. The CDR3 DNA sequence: TGTGCCAGCAGCTTAGATTTTCGCTATGGCTACACCTTC. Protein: CASSLDFRYGYTF. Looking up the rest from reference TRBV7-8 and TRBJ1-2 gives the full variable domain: GAGVSQSPRYKVAKRGQDVALRCDPISGHVSLFWYQQALGQGPEFLTYFQNEAQLDKSGLPSDRFFAERPEGSVSTLKIQRTQQEDSAVYLCASSLDFRYGYTFGSGTRLTVV.

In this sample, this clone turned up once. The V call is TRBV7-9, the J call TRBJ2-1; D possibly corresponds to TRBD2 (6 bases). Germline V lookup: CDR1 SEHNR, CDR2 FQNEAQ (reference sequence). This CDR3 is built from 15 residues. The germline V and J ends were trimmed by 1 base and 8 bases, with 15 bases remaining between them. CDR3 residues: CASSLELAVGDEQFF. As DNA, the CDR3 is TGTGCCAGCAGCTTAGAACTAGCTGTCGGAGATGAGCAGTTCTTC.

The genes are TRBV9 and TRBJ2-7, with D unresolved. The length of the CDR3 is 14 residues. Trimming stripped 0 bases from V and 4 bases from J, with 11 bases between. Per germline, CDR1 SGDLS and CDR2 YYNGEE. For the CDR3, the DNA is TGTGCCAGCAGCGTAGCCCTTTTCACTTACGAGCAGTACTTC. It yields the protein CASSVALFTYEQYF.

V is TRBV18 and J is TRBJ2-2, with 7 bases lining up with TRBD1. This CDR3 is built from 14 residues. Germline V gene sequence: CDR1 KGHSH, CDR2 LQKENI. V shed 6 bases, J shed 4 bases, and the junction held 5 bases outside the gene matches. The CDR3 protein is CASSGTVSTGELFF. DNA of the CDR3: TGTGCCAGCTCCGGGACAGTAAGCACCGGGGAGCTGTTTTTT.

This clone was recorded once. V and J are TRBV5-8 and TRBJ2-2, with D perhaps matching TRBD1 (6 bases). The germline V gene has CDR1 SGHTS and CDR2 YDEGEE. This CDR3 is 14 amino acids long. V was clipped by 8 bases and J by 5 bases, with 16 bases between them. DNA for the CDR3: TGTGCCAGGTCGAGACAGGATGGGACCGGGGAGCTGTTTTTT. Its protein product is CARSRQDGTGELFF.

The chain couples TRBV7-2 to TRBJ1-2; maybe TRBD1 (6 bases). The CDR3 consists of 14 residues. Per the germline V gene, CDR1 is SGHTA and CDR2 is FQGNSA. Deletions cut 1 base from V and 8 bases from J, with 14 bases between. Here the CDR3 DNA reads TGTGCCAGCAGCTTAGAAGGACAGTCTAAGGGCTACACCTTC. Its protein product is CASSLEGQSKGYTF.

The CDR3 DNA sequence: TGTGCCAGCATACTAAACAGGGGGCATAGCTCCTACGAGCAGTACTTC. This sequence encodes CASILNRGHSSYEQYF. The V and J genes are TRBV2 and TRBJ2-7; 9 bases line up with TRBD1. CDR3 length equals 16 residues. Trimming at V came to 7 bases and at J to 0 bases, leaving 10 bases not matched to a gene. Germline lookup yields CDR1 SNHLY and CDR2 FYNNEI.

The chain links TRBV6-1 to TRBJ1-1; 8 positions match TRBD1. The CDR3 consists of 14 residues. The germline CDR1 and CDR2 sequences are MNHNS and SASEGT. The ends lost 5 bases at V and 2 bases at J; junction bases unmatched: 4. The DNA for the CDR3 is TGTGCCAGCAGTCACACAGGGGGTAACACTGAAGCTTTCTTT. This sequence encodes CASSHTGGNTEAFF.

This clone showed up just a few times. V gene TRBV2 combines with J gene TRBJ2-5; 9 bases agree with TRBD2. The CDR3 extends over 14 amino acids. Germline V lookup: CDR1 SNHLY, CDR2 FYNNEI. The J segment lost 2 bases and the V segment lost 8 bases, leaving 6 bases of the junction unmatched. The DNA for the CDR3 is TGTGCCAGCCGCGGGGCGGGGGGGCAAGAGACCCAGTACTTC. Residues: CASRGAGGQETQYF.

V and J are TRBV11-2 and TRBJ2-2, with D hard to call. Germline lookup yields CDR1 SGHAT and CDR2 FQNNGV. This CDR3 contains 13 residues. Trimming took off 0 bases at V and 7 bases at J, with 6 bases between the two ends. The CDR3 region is CASSLDGIGELFF. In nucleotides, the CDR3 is TGTGCCAGCAGCTTAGACGGTATCGGGGAGCTGTTTTTT.

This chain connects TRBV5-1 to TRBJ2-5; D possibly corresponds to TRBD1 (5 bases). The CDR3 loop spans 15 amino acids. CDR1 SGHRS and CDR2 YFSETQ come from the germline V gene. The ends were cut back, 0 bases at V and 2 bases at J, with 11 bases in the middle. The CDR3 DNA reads TGCGCCAGCAGCTTGGCAGGGATCCTACAAGAGACCCAGTACTTC. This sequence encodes CASSLAGILQETQYF. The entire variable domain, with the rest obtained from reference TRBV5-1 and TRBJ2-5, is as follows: KAGVTQTPRYLIKTRGQQVTLSCSPISGHRSVSWYQQTPGQGLQFLFEYFSETQRNKGNFPGRFSGRQFSNSRSEMNVSTLELGDSALYLCASSLAGILQETQYFGPGTRLLVL.

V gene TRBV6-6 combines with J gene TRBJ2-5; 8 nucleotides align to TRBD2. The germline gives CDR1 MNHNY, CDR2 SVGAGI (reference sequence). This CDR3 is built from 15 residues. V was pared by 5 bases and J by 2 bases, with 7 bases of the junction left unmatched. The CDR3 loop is CASSHSGMGQETQYF. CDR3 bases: TGTGCCAGCAGTCATAGCGGGATGGGGCAAGAGACCCAGTACTTC.

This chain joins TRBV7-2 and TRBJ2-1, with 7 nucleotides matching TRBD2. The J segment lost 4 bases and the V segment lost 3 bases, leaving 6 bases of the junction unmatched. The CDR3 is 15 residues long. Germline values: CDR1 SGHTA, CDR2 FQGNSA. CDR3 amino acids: CASSFGTTLYNEQFF. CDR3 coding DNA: TGTGCCAGCAGCTTTGGGACTACCCTTTACAATGAGCAGTTCTTC.